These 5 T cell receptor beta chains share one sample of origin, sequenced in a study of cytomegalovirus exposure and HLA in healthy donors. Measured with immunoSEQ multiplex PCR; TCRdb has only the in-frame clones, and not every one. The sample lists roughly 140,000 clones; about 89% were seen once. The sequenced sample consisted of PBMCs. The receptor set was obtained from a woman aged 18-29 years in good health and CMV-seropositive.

This CDR3 reads CAWSGDTLNEQFF. The CDR3 nucleotides are TGTGCCTGGAGTGGGGACACACTTAATGAGCAGTTCTTC. J is TRBJ2-1 and V is TRBV30; maybe TRBD1 (6 bases). The CDR3 contains 13 residues. Trimming stripped 1 base from V and 7 bases from J, with 11 bases between. From germline, CDR1 is GTSNPN and CDR2 SVGIG (reference sequence).

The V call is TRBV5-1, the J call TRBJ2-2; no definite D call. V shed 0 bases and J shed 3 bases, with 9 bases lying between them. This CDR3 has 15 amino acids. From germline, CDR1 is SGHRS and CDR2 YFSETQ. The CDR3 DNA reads TGCGCCAGCAGCTTGGAAACTCTACACACCGGGGAGCTGTTTTTT. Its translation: CASSLETLHTGELFF. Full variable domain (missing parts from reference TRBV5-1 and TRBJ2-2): KAGVTQTPRYLIKTRGQQVTLSCSPISGHRSVSWYQQTPGQGLQFLFEYFSETQRNKGNFPGRFSGRQFSNSRSEMNVSTLELGDSALYLCASSLETLHTGELFFGEGSRLTVL.

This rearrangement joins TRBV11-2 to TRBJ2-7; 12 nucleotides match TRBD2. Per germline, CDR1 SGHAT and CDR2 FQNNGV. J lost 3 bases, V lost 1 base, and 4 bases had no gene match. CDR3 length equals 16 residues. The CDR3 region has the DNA TGTGCCAGCAGCTTAGGGACTAGCGGGATCAACTACGAGCAGTACTTC. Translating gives CASSLGTSGINYEQYF.

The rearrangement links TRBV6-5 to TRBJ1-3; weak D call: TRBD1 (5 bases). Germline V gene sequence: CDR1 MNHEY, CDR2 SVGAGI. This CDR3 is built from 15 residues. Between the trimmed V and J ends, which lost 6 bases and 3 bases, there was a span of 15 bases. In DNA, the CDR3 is TGTGCCAGCAGACCCTCCGCGGGGGTTGGAAACACCATATATTTT. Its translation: CASRPSAGVGNTIYF.

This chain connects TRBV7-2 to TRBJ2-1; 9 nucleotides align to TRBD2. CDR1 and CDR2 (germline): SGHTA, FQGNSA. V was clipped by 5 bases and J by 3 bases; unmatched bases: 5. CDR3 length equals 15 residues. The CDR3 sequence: CASSLSGSGYNEQFF. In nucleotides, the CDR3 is TGTGCCAGCAGCCTTAGCGGGAGTGGCTACAATGAGCAGTTCTTC.